A single sample gave rise to the 26 T cell receptor beta chains below, sequenced in a study of cytomegalovirus exposure and HLA in healthy donors (dated by TCRdb to 2017 to 2019). The library was produced with the immunoSEQ multiplex PCR assay. A mixture of 60 forward primers for TCR Vbeta segments and 13 reverse primers for TCR Jbeta segments was used in the multiplex PCR. TCRdb's version of the immuneACCESS table is confined to in-frame rearrangements and falls short of the full clone set. An unresolved V gene accounts for under half of the shortfall where checked; the remainder is of unknown origin. This sample holds about 160,000 clones; roughly 79% were observed only once. The leading ten clones occupy around 1% of the sample. Sequencing input: PBMCs. These receptors all stem from a middle-aged woman in good health and CMV-seronegative.

This clone showed up just once. The J gene is TRBJ2-3, the V gene TRBV27; 8 bases align to TRBD1. Trimming cost V 6 bases and J 6 bases; bases outside gene matches: 14. The CDR3 has 16 amino acids. CDR1 and CDR2 (germline): MNHEY, SMNVEV (reference sequence). The CDR3 reads CASRRPRPRTGDTQYF. The CDR3 DNA is TGTGCCAGCAGACGTCCCCGCCCCCGGACAGGGGATACGCAGTATTTT.

This chain joins TRBV5-1 and TRBJ2-1; D possibly corresponds to TRBD1 (6 bases). The CDR3 length is 14 residues. V was clipped by 0 bases and J by 4 bases, with 8 bases between them. Germline V gene lookup returns CDR1 SGHRS and CDR2 YFSETQ. The CDR3 region is CASSLGQDYNEQFF. CDR3 coding DNA: TGCGCCAGCAGCTTGGGACAGGATTACAATGAGCAGTTCTTC.

The V call is TRBV18, the J call TRBJ1-1; no clear D. With 3 bases removed from V and 1 base from J, the gap between germline ends came to 6 bases. CDR1 is KGHSH, CDR2 LQKENI, per germline. The CDR3 is made up of 13 amino acids. The CDR3 sequence: CASSPRTNTEAFF. The CDR3 nucleotides are TGTGCCAGCTCACCGCGTACGAACACTGAAGCTTTCTTT.

The chain carries TRBV5-1 and TRBJ1-1; D gene ambiguous. The germline V gene encodes CDR1 SGHRS and CDR2 YFSETQ. The CDR3 is 13 amino acids. Trimming took 4 bases from V and 5 from J, leaving 12 bases between them. CDR3 sequence: CASSLRTTTEAFF. The CDR3 DNA sequence: TGCGCCAGCAGCCTCAGGACTACTACTGAAGCTTTCTTT.

The chain links TRBV9 to TRBJ1-2; D ambiguous. From germline, CDR1 is SGDLS and CDR2 YYNGEE. The CDR3 consists of 15 residues. The V end was cut by 0 bases, the J end by 2 bases, with 11 bases between. In DNA, the CDR3 is TGTGCCAGCAGCGTAGGGGCAGGAGGAAACTATGGCTACACCTTC. This sequence encodes CASSVGAGGNYGYTF.

The chain joins TRBV5-4 to TRBJ2-5, with TRBD2 matching 12 bases. The V gene's germline CDR1 is SGHNT and CDR2 YYREEE (reference sequence). The CDR3 is 16 residues long. Germline trimming cut 4 bases from V and 0 bases from J; bases unmatched to any gene: 4. The CDR3, as DNA: TGTGCCAGCAGCCCGAGGACTAGCGGGAACCAAGAGACCCAGTACTTC. Translated, it gives CASSPRTSGNQETQYF.

The V call is TRBV6-4, the J call TRBJ2-1, with D tentatively TRBD2 (5 bases). Deletions cut 6 bases from V and 0 bases from J, with 12 bases between. From germline, CDR1 is MRHNA and CDR2 SNTAGT. This CDR3 has 15 residues. The CDR3 here is CASRTDSSSYNEQFF. Here the CDR3 DNA reads TGTGCCAGCAGAACGGACTCCAGCTCCTACAATGAGCAGTTCTTC.

This chain links TRBV18 with TRBJ2-7, with a tentative D call TRBD1 (6 bases). Germline V gives CDR1 KGHSH, CDR2 LQKENI. Deletions cut 4 bases from V and 3 bases from J, with 10 bases between. CDR3 size: 13 residues. CDR3 region: CASSLGQNYEQYF. In nucleotides, the CDR3 is TGTGCCAGCTCACTTGGACAGAACTACGAGCAGTACTTC. Full variable domain (rest looked up from reference TRBV18 and TRBJ2-7): NAGVMQNPRHLVRRRGQEARLRCSPMKGHSHVYWYRQLPEEGLKFMVYLQKENIIDESGMPKERFSAEFPKEGPSILRIQQVVRGDSAAYFCASSLGQNYEQYFGPGTRLTVT.

The genes are TRBV6-5 and TRBJ2-1; TRBD2 matches 9 bases. CDR3 size: 13 residues. V gave up 7 bases and J gave up 4 bases; unmatched junction bases: 2. Germline values: CDR1 MNHEY, CDR2 SVGAGI. The chain's CDR3 is CASTTSGYNEQFF. CDR3 bases: TGTGCCAGCACGACTAGCGGTTACAATGAGCAGTTCTTC.

The chain recombines TRBV5-6 with TRBJ2-1; the D is unclear. This CDR3 is built from 12 residues. Germline values: CDR1 SGHDT, CDR2 YYEEEE. Between the trimmed V and J ends, which lost 1 base and 7 bases, there was a span of 6 bases. DNA of the CDR3: TGTGCCAGCAGCTTGCTCAGGAATGAGCAGTTCTTC. Translating gives CASSLLRNEQFF.

This rearrangement joins TRBV7-2 to TRBJ2-3; TRBD1 agrees at 11 bases. Germline assignment: CDR1 SGHTA and CDR2 FQGNSA. Losses at the gene ends were 6 bases for V and 4 bases for J; bases not matched to a gene: 6. The CDR3 spans 15 residues. For the CDR3, the DNA is TGTGCCAGCAGTCTGGGACAGGGGGAGGCAGATACGCAGTATTTT. It codes for CASSLGQGEADTQYF.

The rearrangement uses TRBV6-1 and TRBJ2-1; 7 nucleotides align to TRBD2. The CDR3 spans 14 residues. Trimming at V came to 2 bases and at J to 15 bases, leaving 13 bases not matched to a gene. Per the germline V gene, CDR1 is MNHNS and CDR2 is SASEGT. As DNA, the CDR3 is TGTGCCAGCAGTGAACGGGGGGACTCACCAAGGCGGTTCTTC. Translating it yields CASSERGDSPRRFF.

This clone was counted a few times. J is TRBJ1-1 and V is TRBV5-1, with 7 bases identical to TRBD1. The germline V gene has CDR1 SGHRS and CDR2 YFSETQ. Trimming removed 0 bases from V and 0 bases from J; junction bases left unmatched: 11. CDR3 length: 18 residues. The chain's CDR3 is CASSLGQGGLKMNTEAFF. The CDR3 DNA follows: TGCGCCAGCAGCTTGGGTCAGGGGGGACTTAAGATGAACACTGAAGCTTTCTTT.

This rearrangement joins TRBV6-1 to TRBJ1-5; the match to TRBD1 covers 7 bases. Unmatched junction bases numbered 6, after V lost 6 bases and J lost 4 bases. Germline V lookup: CDR1 MNHNS, CDR2 SASEGT. There are 14 residues in the CDR3. CDR3 bases: TGTGCCAGCAGCTCGGGACAGATAAATCAGCCCCAGCATTTT. Its protein product is CASSSGQINQPQHF.

The J gene is TRBJ1-2, the V gene TRBV19; 10 bases map to TRBD1. Per germline, CDR1 LNHDA and CDR2 SQIVND (reference sequence). CDR3 size: 14 residues. Germline trimming cut 5 bases from V and 4 bases from J; bases unmatched to any gene: 4. The chain's CDR3 is CASSDRGQVYGYTF. In nucleotides, the CDR3 is TGTGCCAGTAGTGACAGGGGGCAGGTCTATGGCTACACCTTC.

This clone showed up just once. The J gene is TRBJ2-2, the V gene TRBV2, with D perhaps TRBD2 (6 bases). The CDR3 spans 13 residues. Trimming took off 5 bases at V and 6 bases at J, with 10 bases between the two ends. Germline V gives CDR1 SNHLY, CDR2 FYNNEI. The CDR3 loop is CASSLQRAGELFF. The CDR3 nucleotides read TGTGCCAGCAGTCTCCAGCGGGCCGGGGAGCTGTTTTTT.

The rearrangement uses TRBV4-1 and TRBJ1-4; no definite D call. The V gene lost 0 bases and the J gene lost 8 bases, with 10 bases spanning the gap. The germline gives CDR1 MGHRA, CDR2 YSYEKL. CDR3 size: 14 residues. For the CDR3, the DNA is TGCGCCAGCAGCCAAGAAGATAGCGGGGAAAAACTGTTTTTT. This gives the protein CASSQEDSGEKLFF.

V and J are TRBV9 and TRBJ2-2; 8 bases line up with TRBD1. V lost 3 bases and J lost 6; bases outside the gene matches: 4. The CDR3 has 14 residues. Looked up from germline, CDR1 is SGDLS and CDR2 is YYNGEE. This chain's CDR3 is CASSGDRGAGELFF. CDR3 sequence (DNA): TGTGCCAGCAGCGGTGACAGGGGTGCCGGGGAGCTGTTTTTT.

This clone was counted between two and nine times. This chain uses TRBV7-8 with TRBJ2-5; D is ambiguous. The J call is uncertain, as TRBJ2-7 better fits the DNA end. This CDR3 contains 13 residues. CDR1 SGHVS and CDR2 FQNEAQ come from the germline V gene. The chain's CDR3 is CASTPPLRYEQYF. The CDR3 bases are TGTGCCAGCACCCCCCCTTTGAGGTACGAGCAGTACTTC.

The sample holds a few counts of this clone. CDR3 region: CSVEDHRQGGNTIYF. The DNA for the CDR3 is TGCAGCGTTGAAGACCACCGACAGGGCGGTAACACCATATATTTT. The gene calls are TRBV29-1 and TRBJ1-3; 7 bases match TRBD1. From germline, CDR1 is SQVTM and CDR2 ANQGSEA. The V segment lost 0 bases and the J segment 7 bases; nucleotides outside the gene matches: 9. The CDR3 totals 15 residues. The entire variable domain, with the rest obtained from reference TRBV29-1 and TRBJ1-3, is as follows: SAVISQKPSRDICQRGTSLTIQCQVDSQVTMMFWYRQQPGQSLTLIATANQGSEATYESGFVIDKFPISRPNLTFSTLTVSNMSPEDSSIYLCSVEDHRQGGNTIYFGEGSWLTVV.

The chain links TRBV7-9 to TRBJ2-1; TRBD2 might be the D (6 bases). Germline CDR1 reads SEHNR; CDR2 reads FQNEAQ (reference sequence). The CDR3 extends over 15 amino acids. V lost 6 bases to trimming and J lost 0 bases, with 12 bases between them. The CDR3 spells CASRDLATSYNEQFF. In nucleotides, the CDR3 is TGTGCCAGCAGAGACCTAGCGACCTCCTACAATGAGCAGTTCTTC.

V usage is TRBV19 and J usage is TRBJ2-2; the match to TRBD2 covers 9 bases. The CDR3 consists of 15 residues. Unmatched junction bases numbered 9, after V lost 8 bases and J lost 5 bases. CDR1 and CDR2 from the germline V gene are LNHDA and SQIVND (reference sequence). Written as DNA, the CDR3 is TGTGCCAGTGAGTTGCTAGCGGGACCAACCGGGGAGCTGTTTTTT. As protein: CASELLAGPTGELFF.

This clone was seen only once. The chain combines TRBV5-6 with TRBJ1-4, with 7 bases lining up with TRBD1. The CDR3 totals 17 residues. The V segment lost 3 bases and the J segment 8 bases; nucleotides outside the gene matches: 16. Germline values: CDR1 SGHDT, CDR2 YYEEEE. The CDR3 DNA follows: TGTGCCAGCAGCTCCACCGACAGGGAAGTCCGACAGGAAAAACTGTTTTTT. It codes for CASSSTDREVRQEKLFF.

J is TRBJ2-5 and V is TRBV4-2, with TRBD2 identical over 11 bases. CDR3 length: 17 residues. V gave up 1 base and J gave up 2 bases; unmatched junction bases: 6. Germline values: CDR1 LGHNA, CDR2 YNFKEQ. CDR3: CASSQASASGGQETQYF. The CDR3, as DNA: TGTGCCAGCAGCCAAGCTTCGGCTAGCGGGGGGCAAGAGACCCAGTACTTC.

There are a few counts of this clone. The chain couples TRBV7-9 to TRBJ1-2; D gene ambiguous. In germline, CDR1 is SEHNR, CDR2 FQNEAQ (reference sequence). The CDR3 totals 16 residues. Trimming stripped 5 bases from V and 0 bases from J, with 16 bases between. The CDR3 sequence: CASSLDAELANYGYTF. The CDR3 DNA reads TGTGCCAGCAGCCTAGACGCAGAATTGGCTAACTATGGCTACACCTTC.

This clone has only a few counts. The chain uses TRBV14 and TRBJ1-4, with TRBD1 identical over 11 bases. Germline V CDR1 and CDR2: SGHDN, FVKESK. The length of the CDR3 is 19 residues. With V trimmed by 0 bases and J by 4 bases, 10 bases remained unmatched. The CDR3 protein is CASSQDTWTGGDGNEKLFF. CDR3 DNA: TGTGCCAGCAGCCAAGATACATGGACAGGGGGCGACGGTAATGAAAAACTGTTTTTT.